This T cell receptor beta chain was captured by sequencing in a study of T cells in tumors after PD-1 blockade. V was trimmed by 5 bases and J by 6 bases, leaving 10 bases between them. The CDR3 totals 12 residues. Germline lookup yields CDR1 SNHLY and CDR2 FYNNEI. Measured with immunoSEQ multiplex PCR; TCRdb has only the in-frame clones, and not every one. In the table there are around 45,000 clones, more than 65% of which are singletons. The V gene is TRBV2, the J gene TRBJ1-2, with D possibly TRBD1 on 6 matching bases. The receptor was isolated from a human donor with advanced basal cell or squamous cell carcinoma (not recorded which). The sequences come from PBMCs, collected before anti-PD-1 therapy. The CDR3 nucleotides read TGTGCCAGCAGTTGGACAGACGATGGCTACACCTTC. Amino acid sequence: CASSWTDDGYTF.